This TCR beta chain was captured by sequencing in a study of blood T cells in healthy people across ages. Every donor provided approximately 10 milliliters of peripheral blood. Each sample yielded at least 6 million isolated PBMCs. There are 15 residues in the CDR3. Trimming took off 3 bases at V and 2 bases at J, with 11 bases between the two ends. Germline CDR1 and CDR2: MGHRA and YSYEKL. The authors ran a second PCR of about 7 to 12 cycles using a sample-barcoded 5' primer and a J-beta primer mix. TCRdb reanalysed the 5' RACE reads using MiXCR and keeps one entry per CDR3 protein. Of about 1.8 million distinct CDR3 sequences detected, around 48% appear once; the ten largest clones hold 2.1%.

Source material: blood. V usage is TRBV4-1 and J usage is TRBJ1-5; no firm D call. This sequence was found in a woman in her thirties or forties in good health. This CDR3 reads CASSHRPGGNQPQHF. CDR3 DNA: TGCGCCAGCAGCCACAGACCAGGTGGCAATCAGCCCCAGCATTTT.